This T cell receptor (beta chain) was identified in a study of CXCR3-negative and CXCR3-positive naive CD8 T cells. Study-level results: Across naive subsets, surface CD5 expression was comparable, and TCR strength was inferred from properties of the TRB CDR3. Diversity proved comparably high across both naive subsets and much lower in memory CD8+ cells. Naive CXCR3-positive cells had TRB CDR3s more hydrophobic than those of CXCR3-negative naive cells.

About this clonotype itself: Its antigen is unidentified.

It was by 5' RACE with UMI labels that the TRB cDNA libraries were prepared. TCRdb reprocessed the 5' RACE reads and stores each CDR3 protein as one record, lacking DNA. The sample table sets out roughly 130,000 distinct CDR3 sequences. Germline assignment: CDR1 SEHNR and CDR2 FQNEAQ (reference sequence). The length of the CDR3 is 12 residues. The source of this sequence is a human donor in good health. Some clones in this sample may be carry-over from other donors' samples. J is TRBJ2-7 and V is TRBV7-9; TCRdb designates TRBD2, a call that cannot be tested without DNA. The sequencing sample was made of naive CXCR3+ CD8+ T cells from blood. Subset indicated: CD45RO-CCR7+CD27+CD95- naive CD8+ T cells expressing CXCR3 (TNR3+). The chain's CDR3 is CASSSGPSEQYF.